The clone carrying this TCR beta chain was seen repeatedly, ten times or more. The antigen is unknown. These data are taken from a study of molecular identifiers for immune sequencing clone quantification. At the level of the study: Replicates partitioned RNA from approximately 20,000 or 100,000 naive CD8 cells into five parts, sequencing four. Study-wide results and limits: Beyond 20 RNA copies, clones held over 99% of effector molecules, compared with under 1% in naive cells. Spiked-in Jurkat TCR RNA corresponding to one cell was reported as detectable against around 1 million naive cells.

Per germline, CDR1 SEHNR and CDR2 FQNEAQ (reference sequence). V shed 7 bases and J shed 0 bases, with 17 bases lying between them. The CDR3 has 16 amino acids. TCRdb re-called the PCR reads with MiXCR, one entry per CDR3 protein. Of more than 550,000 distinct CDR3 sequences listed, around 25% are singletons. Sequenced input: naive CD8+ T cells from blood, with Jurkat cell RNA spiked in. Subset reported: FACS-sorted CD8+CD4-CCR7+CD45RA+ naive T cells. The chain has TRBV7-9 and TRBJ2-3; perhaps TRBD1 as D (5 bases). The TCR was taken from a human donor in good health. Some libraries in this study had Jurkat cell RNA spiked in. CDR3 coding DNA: TGTGCCAGCACCCCCGGTCCCGGACACAGCACAGATACGCAGTATTTT. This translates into CASTPGPGHSTDTQYF.